Following are 32 T cell receptor beta chains from one sample sequenced in a study of Graves' ophthalmopathy and Graves' hyperthyroidism. From RNA, the CDR3 regions of TCR beta chains were amplified and sequenced. Following a first-round RT-PCR that used HTBI primers, a second-round multiplex PCR was carried out. One entry per CDR3 protein results from TCRdb running MiXCR on the multiplex PCR reads. The table shows over a million distinct CDR3 sequences, with around a third occurring only once. The specimen sequenced was peripheral blood or thyroid tissue (not recorded which). These receptors originate from an adult man with Graves' hyperthyroidism.

The chain recombines TRBV4-3 with TRBJ2-5, with D perhaps TRBD2 (6 bases). Trimming took off 5 bases at V and 5 bases at J, with 15 bases between the two ends. This CDR3 contains 14 residues. The germline V gene encodes CDR1 LGHNA and CDR2 YSLEER. This CDR3 is CASSTGTFPETQYF. The CDR3 bases are TGCGCCAGCAGCACCGGGACTTTCCCGGAGACCCAGTACTTC.

As for this clonotype: One end of the junction fails to match germline, which may point to a read error. The V call is TRBV10-3, the J call TRBJ1-5, with 9 bases matching TRBD1. The CDR3 extends over 17 amino acids. Germline-derived CDR1 and CDR2 are ENHRY and SYGVKD. This CDR3 is CASSYGGTGLSNQPQHF. Written as DNA, the CDR3 is TGTGCCAGCAGTTACGGGGGGACAGGGTTAAGCAATCAGCCCCAGCATTTT.

V gene TRBV9 combines with J gene TRBJ2-7, with 12 bases aligning to TRBD1. The CDR3 has 15 amino acids. In germline, CDR1 is SGDLS, CDR2 YYNGEE. The trim removed 3 bases at V and 5 bases at J, leaving 6 bases unmatched. CDR3 protein: CASSDHGTGGDEQYF. CDR3 sequence (DNA): TGTGCCAGCAGCGACCACGGGACAGGGGGCGACGAGCAGTACTTC.

The rearrangement links TRBV28 to TRBJ1-6; TRBD1 matches at 7 bases. Trimming removed 2 bases from V and 10 bases from J; junction bases left unmatched: 5. Germline-derived CDR1 and CDR2 are MDHEN and SYDVKM. This CDR3 is built from 14 residues. The CDR3 DNA is TGTGCCAGCAGTTTAGGACAGGCGGGGTCACCCCTCCACTTT. It is translated as CASSLGQAGSPLHF.

This chain uses TRBV20-1 with TRBJ2-2; possibly TRBD1 for D (6 bases). CDR3 length: 15 residues. Between the trimmed V and J ends, which lost 6 bases and 0 bases, there was a span of 14 bases. Germline CDR1 and CDR2: DFQATT and SNEGSKA (reference sequence). CDR3 loop: CSASGHTSNTGELFF. CDR3 nucleotides: TGCAGTGCGTCGGGACATACCTCGAACACCGGGGAGCTGTTTTTT.

This clonotype was recorded many times. V gene TRBV24-1 combines with J gene TRBJ1-5; D gene unclear. The CDR3 extends over 12 amino acids. In germline, CDR1 is KGHDR, CDR2 SFDVKD. Trimming removed 3 bases at V and 5 bases at J, with 4 bases between. The CDR3 DNA follows: TGTGCCACCAGTGATACGCATCAGCCCCAGCATTTT. It is translated as CATSDTHQPQHF.

This clonotype was found many times. V gene TRBV20-1 combines with J gene TRBJ2-5; 11 bases line up with TRBD2. Germline lookup yields CDR1 DFQATT and CDR2 SNEGSKA (reference sequence). The trim removed 6 bases at V and 5 bases at J, leaving 14 bases unmatched. The CDR3 covers 16 residues. The CDR3 nucleotides read TGCAGTGCCACTTCCATCCAGACTAGCGGGATGGAGACCCAGTACTTC. This sequence encodes CSATSIQTSGMETQYF.

This clonotype was counted many times. This sequence joins TRBV5-1 and TRBJ1-2; 10 bases match TRBD1. With V trimmed by 2 bases and J by 7 bases, 8 bases remained unmatched. The CDR3 is 15 amino acids. In germline, CDR1 is SGHRS, CDR2 YFSETQ. CDR3 sequence reads: CASSLRRQGAGGYTF. CDR3 sequence (DNA): TGCGCCAGCAGCTTAAGGCGACAGGGGGCGGGTGGCTACACCTTC.

The rearrangement links TRBV2 to TRBJ2-7; either TRBD1 or TRBD2 may supply D (5 bases each). The V gene lost 6 bases and the J gene lost 3 bases, with 21 bases spanning the gap. The CDR3 totals 16 residues. Per germline, CDR1 SNHLY and CDR2 FYNNEI. CDR3 loop: CASRTGTPLDFYEQYF. In DNA, the CDR3 is TGTGCCAGCAGAACCGGGACCCCATTAGACTTCTACGAGCAGTACTTC.

Worth noting for this clonotype: This sequence may be a read error, since a much larger clone differs from it by one base. This sequence joins TRBV29-1 and TRBJ2-7; 8 bases are a match to TRBD1. Trimming at V came to 8 bases and at J to 4 bases, leaving 10 bases not matched to a gene. Germline V gives CDR1 SQVTM, CDR2 ANQGSEA. The CDR3 spans 13 residues. CDR3 sequence: CSISDRATYEQYF. The CDR3 nucleotides read TGCAGCATTTCGGACAGGGCAACTTACGAGCAGTACTTC.

The sample holds many counts of this clonotype. The chain has TRBV4-3 and TRBJ1-5; tentative D call: TRBD1 (5 bases). Deletions cut 0 bases from V and 4 bases from J, with 10 bases between. This CDR3 comprises 15 residues. Germline values: CDR1 LGHNA, CDR2 YSLEER. The CDR3 nucleotides read TGCGCCAGCAGCCAAGATAGACAGCCTAATCAGCCCCAGCATTTT. Its protein is CASSQDRQPNQPQHF.

This clonotype was picked up many times. The chain joins TRBV10-3 to TRBJ2-5, with 7 bases lining up with TRBD1. The germline V gene encodes CDR1 ENHRY and CDR2 SYGVKD. CDR3 length: 12 residues. V lost 6 bases, J lost 3 bases, and 1 base stayed unmatched. Here the CDR3 reads CAISGTEETQYF. In nucleotides, the CDR3 is TGTGCCATCAGCGGGACAGAAGAGACCCAGTACTTC.

The CDR3 sequence is CASGPVGQPQHF. CDR3 nucleotide sequence: TGTGCCAGCGGCCCCGTCGGCCAGCCCCAGCATTTT. The genes are TRBV6-5 and TRBJ1-5; D gene ambiguous. The V gene lost 8 bases and the J gene lost 7 bases, with 12 bases spanning the gap. The CDR3 has 12 residues. The germline CDR1 and CDR2 sequences are MNHEY and SVGAGI.

This clonotype was seen a few times. A clone one base away is much larger, so this may be a read error. The genes are TRBV7-9 and TRBJ1-6; no definite D call. The germline V and J ends were trimmed by 5 bases and 10 bases, with 12 bases remaining between them. Germline-derived CDR1 and CDR2 are SEHNR and FQNEAQ (reference sequence). The CDR3 runs to 13 residues. The CDR3 nucleotides are TGTGCCAGCAGCGAAAATCTGGTCTCACCCCTCCACTTT. Protein sequence: CASSENLVSPLHF.

This clonotype was detected many times. The chain uses TRBV20-1 and TRBJ1-1; the D is unclear. Germline V gene sequence: CDR1 DFQATT, CDR2 SNEGSKA (reference sequence). This CDR3 comprises 12 residues. V shed 4 bases and J shed 1 base, with 7 bases lying between them. This CDR3 is CSANLWNTEAFF. DNA of the CDR3: TGCAGTGCTAACTTATGGAACACTGAAGCTTTCTTT.

This chain links TRBV29-1 with TRBJ2-7; 7 bases agree with TRBD2. Germline V gene sequence: CDR1 SQVTM, CDR2 ANQGSEA. The CDR3 contains 15 residues. V was clipped by 0 bases and J by 3 bases; unmatched bases: 8. CDR3 nucleotides: TGCAGCGTTGAAGATGGAGCGGGACTCCGCTACGAGCAGTACTTC. Amino acid sequence: CSVEDGAGLRYEQYF.

Points on this clonotype: The conserved phenylalanine or tryptophan is not found at the CDR3 terminus, so this likely reflects a read error. DNA of the CDR3: TGTGCCAGCAGCTTAGGGACAGGGAGCAATCAGCCCCAGCATCTT. This gives the protein CASSLGTGSNQPQHL. The rearrangement links TRBV7-9 to TRBJ1-5, with 8 nucleotides matching TRBD1. This CDR3 comprises 15 residues. The germline V gene encodes CDR1 SEHNR and CDR2 FQNEAQ (reference sequence). The V segment lost 1 base and the J segment 1 base; nucleotides outside the gene matches: 0.

The CDR3 region is CAISESTAPETQYF. The DNA of the CDR3 is TGTGCCATCAGTGAGTCTACAGCCCCAGAGACCCAGTACTTC. The chain joins TRBV10-3 to TRBJ2-5; no clear D. The V end was cut by 0 bases, the J end by 4 bases, with 9 bases between. Germline lookup yields CDR1 ENHRY and CDR2 SYGVKD. The CDR3 covers 14 residues.

The V call is TRBV10-3, the J call TRBJ2-7, with TRBD1 matching over 9 bases. The germline V gene has CDR1 ENHRY and CDR2 SYGVKD. The ends lost 4 bases at V and 6 bases at J; junction bases unmatched: 7. The CDR3 contains 14 residues. CDR3 amino acids: CAISARTGAGEQYF. CDR3 DNA sequence: TGTGCCATCAGTGCCCGGACAGGGGCTGGCGAGCAGTACTTC.

As regards this clonotype: One junction end disagrees with the germline gene, perhaps due to a read error. The chain has TRBV10-3 and TRBJ1-2, with TRBD1 matching over 9 bases. The length of the CDR3 is 15 residues. Germline-derived CDR1 and CDR2 are ENHRY and SYGVKD. In DNA, the CDR3 is TGTACCATCAGTCGCCCGACAGGGGGGAACTATGGCTACACCTTC. Translated, it gives CTISRPTGGNYGYTF.

In the case of this clonotype: Being one base from a much bigger clone, this may be a read error. This chain uses TRBV2 with TRBJ1-1; 9 bases agree with TRBD1. The V segment lost 6 bases and the J segment 4 bases; nucleotides outside the gene matches: 9. Germline V lookup: CDR1 SNHLY, CDR2 FYNNEI. The CDR3 sequence is 15 residues long. The CDR3 spells CASRVGTGLGTEAFF. The CDR3 DNA follows: TGTGCCAGCAGAGTTGGGACAGGGTTGGGCACTGAAGCTTTCTTT. The full variable domain, with the rest looked up from reference TRBV2 and TRBJ1-1, is EPEVTQTPSHQVTQMGQEVILRCVPISNHLYFYWYRQILGQKVEFLVSFYNNEISEKSEIFDDQFSVERPDGSNFTLKIRSTKLEDSAMYFCASRVGTGLGTEAFFGQGTRLTVV.

The table lists this clonotype with many counts. The chain links TRBV29-1 to TRBJ1-1; no firm D call. The V and J ends lost 5 bases and 7 bases respectively, with 14 bases between them. There are 12 residues in the CDR3. CDR1 is SQVTM, CDR2 ANQGSEA, per germline. In DNA, the CDR3 is TGCAGCGTTCTCGGCAGAGTGAATGAAGCTTTCTTT. Translating it yields CSVLGRVNEAFF.

The chain has TRBV9 and TRBJ1-4; 10 bases line up with TRBD1. Trimming removed 4 bases from V and 8 bases from J; junction bases left unmatched: 8. This CDR3 comprises 15 residues. CDR1 and CDR2 from the germline V gene are SGDLS and YYNGEE. The CDR3 bases are TGTGCCAGCAGCATAGGGAGGGACAGGGGAGAAAAACTGTTTTTT. As protein: CASSIGRDRGEKLFF.

V is TRBV20-1 and J is TRBJ2-2; D might be TRBD2 (6 bases). There are 14 residues in the CDR3. The germline CDR1 and CDR2 sequences are DFQATT and SNEGSKA (reference sequence). Trimming took 6 bases from V and 3 from J, leaving 14 bases between them. The chain's CDR3 is CSATGLTDTGELFF. CDR3 bases: TGCAGTGCAACGGGACTCACAGACACCGGGGAGCTGTTTTTT.

This chain uses TRBV7-9 with TRBJ1-6, with a weak D call TRBD1 (5 bases). The germline CDR1 and CDR2 sequences are SEHNR and FQNEAQ (reference sequence). V lost 4 bases to trimming and J lost 5 bases, with 21 bases between them. This CDR3 contains 18 residues. The CDR3 spells CASSSGTSGATHNSPLHF. CDR3 in DNA: TGTGCCAGCAGCTCCGGGACTAGCGGAGCGACCCATAATTCACCCCTCCACTTT.

The CDR3 is CASTQVASTGELFF. CDR3 in DNA: TGTGCCAGCACCCAGGTAGCGAGTACCGGGGAGCTGTTTTTT. The rearrangement joins TRBV6-4 to TRBJ2-2; perhaps TRBD2 as D (5 bases). V lost 7 bases, J lost 5 bases, and 14 bases lay in between. The germline CDR1 and CDR2 sequences are MRHNA and SNTAGT. The CDR3 consists of 14 residues.

The chain uses TRBV12-3 or TRBV12-4 and TRBJ1-3; D not resolved. This CDR3 is built from 14 residues. Trimming took off 4 bases at V and 8 bases at J, with 15 bases between the two ends. CDR3 DNA sequence: TGTGCCAGCAGTTCGCAGACACGACGCGACACCATATATTTT. Amino acid sequence: CASSSQTRRDTIYF.

This clonotype was observed many times. J is TRBJ2-7 and V is TRBV5-1; tentatively, D is TRBD1 (6 bases). This CDR3 region has 14 residues. With 0 bases removed from V and 3 bases from J, the gap between germline ends came to 10 bases. Germline CDR1 SGHRS, CDR2 YFSETQ. The chain's CDR3 is CASSLGKQGYEQYF. CDR3 nucleotides: TGCGCCAGCAGCTTGGGTAAACAGGGCTACGAGCAGTACTTC.

This clonotype has more than one count but fewer than ten. It may be a read error: a sequence one base away is much more abundant. V gene TRBV9 combines with J gene TRBJ1-3; no reliable D call. Germline V gene sequence: CDR1 SGDLS, CDR2 YYNGEE. The ends were cut back, 0 bases at V and 2 bases at J, with 9 bases in the middle. This CDR3 is built from 15 residues. The CDR3 bases are TGTGCCAGCAGCGTAGGGGCAGGTGCTGGAAACACCATATATTTT. Its translation: CASSVGAGAGNTIYF.

The chain recombines TRBV7-8 with TRBJ1-4; D may be TRBD1 (5 bases). V lost 3 bases to trimming and J lost 4 bases, with 18 bases between them. CDR1 is SGHVS, CDR2 FQNEAQ, per germline. The CDR3 has 17 residues. The CDR3 here is CASSFGEMGRVNEKLFF. CDR3 nucleotides: TGTGCCAGCAGCTTCGGGGAAATGGGACGGGTTAATGAAAAACTGTTTTTT. The complete variable domain, with remaining parts taken from reference TRBV7-8 and TRBJ1-4, reads GAGVSQSPRYKVAKRGQDVALRCDPISGHVSLFWYQQALGQGPEFLTYFQNEAQLDKSGLPSDRFFAERPEGSVSTLKIQRTQQEDSAVYLCASSFGEMGRVNEKLFFGSGTQLSVL.

V usage is TRBV5-1 and J usage is TRBJ1-1, with 9 bases lining up with TRBD1. In germline, CDR1 is SGHRS, CDR2 YFSETQ. The junction had 4 bases not matched to a gene; V was cut back by 0 bases and J by 13 bases. CDR3 length: 12 residues. The CDR3 DNA reads as TGCGCCAGCAGCTTGGGGGACAGGGACCTTTTCTTT. As protein: CASSLGDRDLFF.

This clonotype was observed many times. The chain employs TRBV20-1 and TRBJ2-7, with TRBD1 matching 8 bases. The CDR3 consists of 12 residues. The germline V gene encodes CDR1 DFQATT and CDR2 SNEGSKA (reference sequence). The CDR3 coding sequence is TGCAGGGTAGGGACAGGAGACTACGAGCAGTACTTC. Translated: CRVGTGDYEQYF.